This section outlines one TCR beta chain sequence together with its context. These data originate in a study of control samples from healthy donors and cancer patients. TCRdb keeps only in-frame clones here, not all; method: immunoSEQ multiplex PCR. Of 110,000 to 150,000 clones in the sample, less than 95% were seen once. V was trimmed by 4 bases and J by 4 bases, leaving 17 bases between them. This CDR3 spans 15 amino acids. CDR1 SGHRS and CDR2 YFSETQ come from the germline V gene. The chain links TRBV5-1 to TRBJ2-5, with a tentative D call TRBD1 (6 bases). The sequence derives from a man aged 18 to 35 in good health. Sequenced: blood. The CDR3 DNA is TGCGCCAGCAGCCACGAGGACAGCGTACGAGAGACCCAGTACTTC. Encoded protein: CASSHEDSVRETQYF.